The clone carrying this T cell receptor beta chain occurred many times. The sample comes from a study of patients and donors after allogeneic stem cell transplantation. TCRdb reanalysed the RT-PCR reads using MiXCR and keeps one entry per CDR3 protein. The data hold over 350,000 distinct CDR3 sequences, with approximately 16% observed a single time. The CDR3 totals 16 residues. CDR1 and CDR2 (germline): DFQATT, SNEGSKA (reference sequence). V dropped 5 bases and J dropped 3; count of bases not matched to a gene: 14. The TCR comes from a human donor who was either an allogeneic HSCT recipient or a stem cell or donor lymphocyte infusion donor (not recorded which). It is not recorded whose cells these are; they may come from a transplant donor. The V call is TRBV20-1, the J call TRBJ2-5, with 8 bases aligning to TRBD1. Input material: blood, either unsorted or a sorted T cell fraction (not recorded which). CDR3 residues: CSAPFIQDRDKETQYF. CDR3 nucleotide sequence: TGCAGTGCTCCATTTATCCAGGACAGGGATAAAGAGACCCAGTACTTC.